This T cell receptor beta chain was sequenced for a study of CD8 T cells in Susac syndrome. About the research overall: Patients with Susac syndrome, at blood draw, were therapy-naive, on corticosteroids, or on intravenous immunoglobulin alone.

The patients with Susac syndrome were individuals who fulfilled the recently defined diagnostic criteria for disease that was either definite or probable. This CDR3 spans 14 amino acids. V was cut by 0 bases and J by 5 bases, with 11 bases left in between. Germline V gives CDR1 DFQATT, CDR2 SNEGSKA (reference sequence). Reverse transcription of about 0.5 to 1 ug RNA was carried out with random hexamers. TCRdb analysed the immunoSEQ multiplex PCR reads with MiXCR anew, one entry per CDR3 protein. The top ten hold about 0.12% of the sample, which has roughly 160,000 distinct CDR3 sequences, roughly 95% seen once.

The sequenced sample consisted of CD4+ T cells from PBMCs. This chain connects TRBV20-1 to TRBJ2-1; D gene unclear. The receptor comes from a human donor with Susac syndrome. The CDR3 reads CSARDVLKHNEQFF. The CDR3 region has the DNA TGCAGTGCTAGAGACGTCCTTAAACACAATGAGCAGTTCTTC.